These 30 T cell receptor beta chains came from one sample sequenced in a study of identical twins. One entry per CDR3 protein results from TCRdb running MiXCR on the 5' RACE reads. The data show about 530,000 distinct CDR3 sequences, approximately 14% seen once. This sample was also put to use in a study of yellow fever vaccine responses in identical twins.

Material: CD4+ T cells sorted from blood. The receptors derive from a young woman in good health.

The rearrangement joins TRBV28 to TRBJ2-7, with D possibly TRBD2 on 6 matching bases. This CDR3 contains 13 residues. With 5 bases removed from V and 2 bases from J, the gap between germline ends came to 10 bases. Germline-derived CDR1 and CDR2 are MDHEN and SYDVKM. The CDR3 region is CASSAGLTYEQYV. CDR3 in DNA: TGTGCCAGCAGTGCGGGACTGACCTACGAGCAGTACGTC.

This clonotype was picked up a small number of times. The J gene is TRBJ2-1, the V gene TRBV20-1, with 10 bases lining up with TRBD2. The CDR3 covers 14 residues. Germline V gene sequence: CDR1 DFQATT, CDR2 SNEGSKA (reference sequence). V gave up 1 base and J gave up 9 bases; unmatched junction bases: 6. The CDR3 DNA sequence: TGCAGTGCTAGAGTAAGCGGGGGGGCTTTTGAGCAGTTCTTC. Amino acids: CSARVSGGAFEQFF.

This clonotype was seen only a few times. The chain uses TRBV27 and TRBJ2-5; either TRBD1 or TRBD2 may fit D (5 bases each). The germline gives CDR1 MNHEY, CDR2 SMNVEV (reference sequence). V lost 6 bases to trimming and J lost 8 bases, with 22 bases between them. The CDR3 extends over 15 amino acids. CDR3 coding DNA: TGTGCCAGCAGGACCAAACGGGACGTCCTCCTAACCCAGTACTTC. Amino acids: CASRTKRDVLLTQYF.

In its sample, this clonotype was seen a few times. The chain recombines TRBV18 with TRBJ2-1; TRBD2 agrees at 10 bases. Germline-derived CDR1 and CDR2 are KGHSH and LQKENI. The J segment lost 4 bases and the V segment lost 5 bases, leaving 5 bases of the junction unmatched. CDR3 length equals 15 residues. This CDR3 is CASSSSSGGYNEQFF. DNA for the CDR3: TGTGCCAGCTCATCGTCTAGCGGGGGTTACAATGAGCAGTTCTTC.

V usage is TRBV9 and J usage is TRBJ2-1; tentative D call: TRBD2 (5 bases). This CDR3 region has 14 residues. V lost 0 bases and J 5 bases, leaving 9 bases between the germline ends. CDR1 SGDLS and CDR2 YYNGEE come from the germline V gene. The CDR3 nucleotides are TGTGCCAGCAGCGTAGGACTATCCGACAATGAGCAGTTCTTC. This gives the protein CASSVGLSDNEQFF.

Written as DNA, the CDR3 is TGTGCCAGCAGCTTATACCAGGGACCGTACGAGCAGTACGTC. Protein: CASSLYQGPYEQYV. The chain is built from TRBV11-2 and TRBJ2-7; D might be TRBD1 or TRBD2, each matching 5 bases. The CDR3 has 14 amino acids. V dropped 2 bases and J dropped 4 bases, with 12 bases sitting between them. CDR1 is SGHAT, CDR2 FQNNGV, per germline.

In DNA form, the CDR3 reads TGCGCCAGCAGCTTGGGGGCAGACTATGGCTACACCTTC. This codes for CASSLGADYGYTF. The chain uses TRBV5-1 and TRBJ1-2; no clear D gene. The length of the CDR3 is 13 residues. V dropped 0 bases and J dropped 3 bases, with 6 bases sitting between them. Germline CDR1 is SGHRS and CDR2 is YFSETQ. The whole variable domain, filled in from reference TRBV5-1 and TRBJ1-2, reads KAGVTQTPRYLIKTRGQQVTLSCSPISGHRSVSWYQQTPGQGLQFLFEYFSETQRNKGNFPGRFSGRQFSNSRSEMNVSTLELGDSALYLCASSLGADYGYTFGSGTRLTVV.

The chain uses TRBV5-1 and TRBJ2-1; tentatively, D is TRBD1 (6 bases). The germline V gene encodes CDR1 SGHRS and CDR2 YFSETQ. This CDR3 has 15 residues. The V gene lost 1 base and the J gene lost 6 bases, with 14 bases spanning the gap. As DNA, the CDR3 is TGCGCCAGCAGCTTGCGGGCAGGGGCCCCCAATGAGCAGTTCTTC. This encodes CASSLRAGAPNEQFF.

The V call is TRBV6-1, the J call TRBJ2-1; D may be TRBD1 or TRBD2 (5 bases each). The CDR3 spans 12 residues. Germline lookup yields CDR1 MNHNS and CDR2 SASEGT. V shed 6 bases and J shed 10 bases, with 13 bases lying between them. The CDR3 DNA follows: TGTGCCAGCAGCCGAGAGGGGTACGAGCAGTTCTTC. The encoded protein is CASSREGYEQFF.

CDR3 protein: CASSQNSKSGGADTQYF. Here the CDR3 DNA reads TGCGCCAGCAGCCAAAACTCCAAGAGCGGGGGTGCAGATACGCAGTATTTT. The chain carries TRBV4-1 and TRBJ2-3; 8 bases match TRBD2. The ends lost 2 bases at V and 4 bases at J; junction bases unmatched: 11. The germline V gene encodes CDR1 MGHRA and CDR2 YSYEKL. The CDR3 is 17 amino acids.

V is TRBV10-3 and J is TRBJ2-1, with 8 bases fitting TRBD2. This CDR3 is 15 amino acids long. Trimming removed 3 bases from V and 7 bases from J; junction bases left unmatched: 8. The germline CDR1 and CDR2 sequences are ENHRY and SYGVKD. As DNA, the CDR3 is TGTGCCATCAGTGACCTAGCGGGTGGGCTGAATGAGCAGTTCTTC. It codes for CAISDLAGGLNEQFF.

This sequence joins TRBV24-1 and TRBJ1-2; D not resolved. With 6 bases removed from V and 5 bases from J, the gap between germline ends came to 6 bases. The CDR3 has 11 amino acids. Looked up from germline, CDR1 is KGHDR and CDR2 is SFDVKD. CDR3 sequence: CATSSGYGYTF. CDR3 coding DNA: TGTGCCACCAGTTCTGGATATGGCTACACCTTC.

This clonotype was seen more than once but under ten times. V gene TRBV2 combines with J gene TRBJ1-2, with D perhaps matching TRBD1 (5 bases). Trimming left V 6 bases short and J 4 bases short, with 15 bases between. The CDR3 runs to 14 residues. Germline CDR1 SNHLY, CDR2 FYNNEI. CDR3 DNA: TGTGCCAGCAGAAGCACCGGGACGGCCTATGGCTACACCTTC. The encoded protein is CASRSTGTAYGYTF.

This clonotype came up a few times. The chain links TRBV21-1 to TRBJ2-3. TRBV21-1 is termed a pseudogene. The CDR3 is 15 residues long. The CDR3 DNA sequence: TGTGCCAGCAGCAAAGGCCGGAACCTCACAGATACGCAGTATTTT. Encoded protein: CASSKGRNLTDTQYF.

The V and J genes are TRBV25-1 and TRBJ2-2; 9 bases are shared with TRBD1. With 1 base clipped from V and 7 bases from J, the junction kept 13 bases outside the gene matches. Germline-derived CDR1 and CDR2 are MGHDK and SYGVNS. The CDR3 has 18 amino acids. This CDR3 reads CASSEWGTGTGLNGELFF. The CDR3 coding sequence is TGTGCCAGCAGTGAATGGGGGACCGGGACAGGGCTTAACGGGGAGCTGTTTTTT.

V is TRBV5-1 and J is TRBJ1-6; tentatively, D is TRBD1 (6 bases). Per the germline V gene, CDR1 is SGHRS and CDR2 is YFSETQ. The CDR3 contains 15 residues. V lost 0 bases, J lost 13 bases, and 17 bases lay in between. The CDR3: CASSLGQGPGSPLHF. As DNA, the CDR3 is TGCGCCAGCAGCTTGGGTCAGGGGCCCGGTTCTCCCCTCCACTTT.

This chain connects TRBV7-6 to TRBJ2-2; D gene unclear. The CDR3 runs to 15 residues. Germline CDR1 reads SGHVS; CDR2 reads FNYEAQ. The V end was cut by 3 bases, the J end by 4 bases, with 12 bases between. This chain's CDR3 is CASSLISKSTGELFF. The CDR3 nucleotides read TGTGCCAGCAGCTTGATAAGTAAGAGCACCGGGGAGCTGTTTTTT. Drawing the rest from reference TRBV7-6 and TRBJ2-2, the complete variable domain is GAGVSQSPRYKVTKRGQDVALRCDPISGHVSLYWYRQALGQGPEFLTYFNYEAQQDKSGLPNDRFSAERPEGSISTLTIQRTEQRDSAMYRCASSLISKSTGELFFGEGSRLTVL.

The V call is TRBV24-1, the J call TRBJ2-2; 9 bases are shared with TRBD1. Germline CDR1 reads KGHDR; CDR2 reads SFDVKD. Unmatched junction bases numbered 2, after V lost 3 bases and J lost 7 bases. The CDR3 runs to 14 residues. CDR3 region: CATSDATGGGELFF. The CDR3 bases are TGTGCCACCAGTGATGCGACAGGGGGCGGGGAGCTGTTTTTT.

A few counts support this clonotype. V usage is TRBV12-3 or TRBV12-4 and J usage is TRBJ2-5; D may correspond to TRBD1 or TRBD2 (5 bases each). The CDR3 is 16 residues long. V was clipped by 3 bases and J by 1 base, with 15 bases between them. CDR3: CASSFGGGTRQETQYF. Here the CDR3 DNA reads TGTGCCAGCAGTTTCGGAGGTGGGACCCGCCAAGAGACCCAGTACTTC.

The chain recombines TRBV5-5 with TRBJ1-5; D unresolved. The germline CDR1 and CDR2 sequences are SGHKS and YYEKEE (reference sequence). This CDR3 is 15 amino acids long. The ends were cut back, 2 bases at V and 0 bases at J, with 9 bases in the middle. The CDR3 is CASSFRADSNQPQHF. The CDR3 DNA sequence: TGTGCCAGCAGCTTTCGGGCCGATAGCAATCAGCCCCAGCATTTT. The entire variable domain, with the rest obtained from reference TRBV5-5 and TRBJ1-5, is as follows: DAGVTQSPTHLIKTRGQQVTLRCSPISGHKSVSWYQQVLGQGPQFIFQYYEKEERGRGNFPDRFSARQFPNYSSELNVNALLLGDSALYLCASSFRADSNQPQHFGDGTRLSIL.

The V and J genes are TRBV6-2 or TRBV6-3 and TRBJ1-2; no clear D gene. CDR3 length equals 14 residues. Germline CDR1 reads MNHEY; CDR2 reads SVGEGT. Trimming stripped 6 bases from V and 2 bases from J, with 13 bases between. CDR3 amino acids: CASSLSLGNYGYTF. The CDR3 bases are TGTGCCAGCAGCCTATCCCTGGGAAACTATGGCTACACCTTC.

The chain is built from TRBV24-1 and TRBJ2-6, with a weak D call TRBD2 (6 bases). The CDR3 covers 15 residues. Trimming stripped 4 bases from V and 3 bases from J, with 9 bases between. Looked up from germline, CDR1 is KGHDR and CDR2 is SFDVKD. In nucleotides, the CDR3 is TGTGCCACCAGTGACGGAGGGAGTGGGGCCAACGTCCTGACTTTC. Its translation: CATSDGGSGANVLTF.

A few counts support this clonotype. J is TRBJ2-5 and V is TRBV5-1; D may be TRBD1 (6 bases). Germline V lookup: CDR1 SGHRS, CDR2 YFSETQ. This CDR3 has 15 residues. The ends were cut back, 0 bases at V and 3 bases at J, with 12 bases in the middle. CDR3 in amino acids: CASSLVGWTEETQYF. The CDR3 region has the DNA TGCGCCAGCAGCTTGGTTGGGTGGACAGAAGAGACCCAGTACTTC.

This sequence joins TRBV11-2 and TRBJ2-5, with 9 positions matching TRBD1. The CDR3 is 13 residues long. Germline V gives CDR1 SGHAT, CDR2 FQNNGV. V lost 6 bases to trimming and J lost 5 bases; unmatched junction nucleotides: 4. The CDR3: CASRGTGKETQYF. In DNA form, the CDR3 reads TGTGCCAGCAGAGGGACAGGGAAGGAGACCCAGTACTTC.

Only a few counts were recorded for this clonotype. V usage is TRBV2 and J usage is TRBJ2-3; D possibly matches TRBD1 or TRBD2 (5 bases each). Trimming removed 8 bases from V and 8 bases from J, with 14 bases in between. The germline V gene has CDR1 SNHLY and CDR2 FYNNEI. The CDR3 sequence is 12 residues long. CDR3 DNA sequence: TGTGCCAGCCGGGACCGGGGTGTTACGCAGTATTTT. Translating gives CASRDRGVTQYF.

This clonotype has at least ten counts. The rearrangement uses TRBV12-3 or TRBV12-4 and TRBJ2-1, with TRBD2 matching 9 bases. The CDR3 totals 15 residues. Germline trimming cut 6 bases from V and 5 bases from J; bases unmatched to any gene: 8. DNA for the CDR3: TGTGCCAGCAGCCCCCGTCTAGCGGGGAACAATGAGCAGTTCTTC. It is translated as CASSPRLAGNNEQFF.

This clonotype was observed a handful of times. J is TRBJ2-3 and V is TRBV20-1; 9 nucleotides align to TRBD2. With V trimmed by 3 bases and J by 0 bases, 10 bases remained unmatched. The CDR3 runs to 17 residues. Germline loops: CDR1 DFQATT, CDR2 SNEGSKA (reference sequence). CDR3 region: CSASRAGGPASTDTQYF. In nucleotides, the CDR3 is TGCAGTGCTAGTCGGGCGGGGGGGCCAGCTAGCACAGATACGCAGTATTTT.

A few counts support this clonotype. The CDR3 nucleotides read TGTGCCAGCAGTTCGGGACAGTTCTACGAGCAGTACGTC. It translates to CASSSGQFYEQYV. The J gene is TRBJ2-7, the V gene TRBV28, with TRBD1 matching 7 bases. The CDR3 length is 13 residues. CDR1 and CDR2 (germline): MDHEN, SYDVKM. The junction had 3 bases not matched to a gene; V was cut back by 4 bases and J by 3 bases.

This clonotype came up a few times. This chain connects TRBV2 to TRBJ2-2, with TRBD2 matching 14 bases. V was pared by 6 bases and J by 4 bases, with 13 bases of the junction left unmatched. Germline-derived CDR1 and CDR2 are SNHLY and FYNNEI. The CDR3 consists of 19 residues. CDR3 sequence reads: CASSDSSGLAGELTGELFF. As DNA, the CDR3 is TGTGCCAGCAGCGACTCATCGGGACTAGCGGGAGAACTCACCGGGGAGCTGTTTTTT.

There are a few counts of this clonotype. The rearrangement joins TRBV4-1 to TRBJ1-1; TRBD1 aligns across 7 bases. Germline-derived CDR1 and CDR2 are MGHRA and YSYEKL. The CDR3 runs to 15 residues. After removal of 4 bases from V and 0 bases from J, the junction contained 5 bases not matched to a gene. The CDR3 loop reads CASSREGAMNTEAFF. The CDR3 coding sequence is TGCGCCAGCAGCCGGGAGGGGGCAATGAACACTGAAGCTTTCTTT.